These 27 T cell receptor beta chains came from one sample sequenced in a study of blood T cell repertoires in COVID-19. Sequenced by immunoSEQ multiplex PCR; TCRdb stores in-frame clones only, minus some. The profile shows some 100,000 clones, 75% to 85% of them singletons. The sample comprised peripheral blood. These receptor sequences come from a human donor in a cohort sampled during active COVID-19.

The J gene is TRBJ1-5, the V gene TRBV9; TRBD1 is a possible D gene (5 bases). CDR1 and CDR2 from the germline V gene are SGDLS and YYNGEE. The CDR3 has 14 residues. V was shortened by 4 bases and J by 1 base, with 9 bases between the two germline ends. The CDR3 DNA is TGTGCCAGCAGCCCGACAGTCAGCAATCAGCCCCAGCATTTT. Encoded protein: CASSPTVSNQPQHF.

The chain has TRBV4-3 and TRBJ1-4; TRBD1 is a possible D gene (5 bases). The CDR3 runs 20 residues. Germline V gene sequence: CDR1 LGHNA, CDR2 YSLEER. V lost 0 bases, J lost 8 bases, and 28 bases lay in between. DNA for the CDR3: TGCGCCAGCAGCCAAGATACGGGCGCAGGGCCCCGGGCTTCATTAGAAAAACTGTTTTTT. Residues: CASSQDTGAGPRASLEKLFF.

The J gene is TRBJ1-4, the V gene TRBV5-1, with TRBD1 identical over 7 bases. The germline gives CDR1 SGHRS, CDR2 YFSETQ. The CDR3 sequence is 14 residues long. V shed 4 bases, J shed 3 bases, and the junction held 3 bases outside the gene matches. The CDR3 nucleotides are TGCGCCAGCAGCGTGGGACAGCCTAATGAAAAACTGTTTTTT. Amino acids: CASSVGQPNEKLFF.

This clone turned up a few times. This sequence joins TRBV6-5 and TRBJ1-6; 9 bases fit TRBD1. V dropped 5 bases and J dropped 9; count of bases not matched to a gene: 8. Germline loops: CDR1 MNHEY, CDR2 SVGAGI. The CDR3 is made up of 15 amino acids. Written as DNA, the CDR3 is TGTGCCAGCAGTCCCCGGGACAGGGCCCTTTCACCCCTCCACTTT. It translates to CASSPRDRALSPLHF.

As to this clone: A far larger clone lies a single base away; this is likely a read error. V usage is TRBV19 and J usage is TRBJ2-3; TRBD1 agrees at 7 bases. Germline V gene lookup returns CDR1 LNHDA and CDR2 SQIVND (reference sequence). The CDR3 is 12 amino acids. The CDR3 protein is CASSIGTDTLYF. CDR3 nucleotides: TGTGCCAGTAGTATCGGGACAGATACGCTGTATTTT.

This clone has a single count. The rearrangement joins TRBV7-2 to TRBJ1-1; D may be TRBD1 (5 bases). V was pared by 5 bases and J by 0 bases, with 10 bases between. The CDR3 spans 14 residues. From germline, CDR1 is SGHTA and CDR2 FQGNSA. The CDR3 spells CASSATAMNTEAFF. In DNA form, the CDR3 reads TGTGCCAGCAGCGCGACAGCCATGAACACTGAAGCTTTCTTT. Together with reference TRBV7-2 and TRBJ1-1, the CDR3 gives the full variable domain: GAGVSQSPSNKVTEKGKDVELRCDPISGHTALYWYRQSLGQGLEFLIYFQGNSAPDKSGLPSDRFSAERTGGSVSTLTIQRTQQEDSAVYLCASSATAMNTEAFFGQGTRLTVV.

The chain couples TRBV6-2 or TRBV6-3 to TRBJ2-7; 9 bases are shared with TRBD1. The CDR3 runs to 14 residues. CDR1 and CDR2 (germline): MNHEY, SVGEGT. The ends lost 4 bases at V and 0 bases at J; junction bases unmatched: 1. CDR3 nucleotide sequence: TGTGCCAGCAGTTCGACAGGGGGCTCCTACGAGCAGTACTTC. Amino acid sequence: CASSSTGGSYEQYF.

The chain uses TRBV5-6 and TRBJ1-1; D is unresolved. V lost 1 base to trimming and J lost 1 base, with 11 bases between them. The germline V gene has CDR1 SGHDT and CDR2 YYEEEE. This CDR3 is 15 amino acids long. The CDR3 loop is CASSLIGRSNTEAFF. In nucleotides, the CDR3 is TGTGCCAGCAGCTTGATTGGCAGGTCGAACACTGAAGCTTTCTTT.

This chain connects TRBV4-3 to TRBJ1-6; D may be TRBD1 (5 bases). Germline assignment: CDR1 LGHNA and CDR2 YSLEER. This CDR3 contains 15 residues. V shed 0 bases and J shed 8 bases, with 11 bases lying between them. This CDR3 reads CASSQDRQGYSPLHF. CDR3 nucleotide sequence: TGCGCCAGCAGCCAAGATCGGCAGGGTTATTCACCCCTCCACTTT.

The chain links TRBV4-2 to TRBJ1-1; no definite D call. CDR1 and CDR2 from the germline V gene are LGHNA and YNFKEQ. Trimming stripped 0 bases from V and 4 bases from J, with 9 bases between. There are 14 residues in the CDR3. The CDR3 region is CASSQDVRGTEAFF. The DNA for the CDR3 is TGTGCCAGCAGCCAAGATGTGCGGGGCACTGAAGCTTTCTTT.

The chain has TRBV15 and TRBJ1-3; 7 positions agree with TRBD1. Germline-derived CDR1 and CDR2 are LNHNV and YYDKDF (reference sequence). CDR3 length: 15 residues. The V and J ends lost 2 bases and 3 bases, in that order; junction bases with no gene match: 4. CDR3: CATSRSGGRGNTIYF. Written as DNA, the CDR3 is TGTGCCACCAGCAGATCAGGGGGTCGTGGAAACACCATATATTTT.

The genes are TRBV6-2 or TRBV6-3 and TRBJ2-1, with TRBD2 as a possible D gene (6 bases). CDR1 MNHEY and CDR2 SVGEGT come from the germline V gene. Trimming stripped 6 bases from V and 12 bases from J, with 12 bases between. This CDR3 is built from 11 residues. CDR3 bases: TGTGCCAGCAGCCCCGGGACTGGGCAGTTCTTC. Protein product: CASSPGTGQFF.

The gene calls are TRBV6-5 and TRBJ2-1, with TRBD2 matching 8 bases. J was trimmed by 5 bases and V by 2 bases; bases with no gene match: 8. Germline assignment: CDR1 MNHEY and CDR2 SVGAGI. This CDR3 comprises 16 residues. CDR3 in amino acids: CASSYRTGTRNNEQFF. The CDR3 DNA follows: TGTGCCAGCAGTTACCGAACCGGGACTAGGAACAATGAGCAGTTCTTC.

This clone appeared a single time. The chain links TRBV29-1 to TRBJ1-2; TRBD1 matches 8 bases. V trimming: 8 bases; J trimming: 8 bases; junction bases outside the gene matches: 13. CDR3 length: 13 amino acids. CDR1 is SQVTM, CDR2 ANQGSEA, per germline. CDR3 bases: TGCAGCATTGGACAGGGCGTGGGAGAGGGCTACACCTTC. It yields the protein CSIGQGVGEGYTF.

This clone has a single count. This chain connects TRBV12-3 or TRBV12-4 to TRBJ2-2; D is unclear. The CDR3 has 12 amino acids. V dropped 7 bases and J dropped 8 bases, with 11 bases sitting between them. CDR3 nucleotides: TGTGCCAGCAACCTTCCGGTGGGGGAGCTGTTTTTT. Translating gives CASNLPVGELFF.

The J gene is TRBJ2-5, the V gene TRBV6-5, with D unclear. This CDR3 has 15 residues. Germline V gives CDR1 MNHEY, CDR2 SVGAGI. The V gene lost 4 bases and the J gene lost 2 bases, with 14 bases spanning the gap. The CDR3 DNA sequence: TGTGCCAGCAGTTTTAACAACCCAGGACAAGAGACCCAGTACTTC. This sequence encodes CASSFNNPGQETQYF.

The genes are TRBV6-5 and TRBJ2-6; D is uncertain. V was trimmed by 2 bases and J by 2 bases, leaving 4 bases between them. Looked up from germline, CDR1 is MNHEY and CDR2 is SVGAGI. This CDR3 is built from 14 residues. The CDR3 region is CASSYGPGANVLTF. CDR3 nucleotide sequence: TGTGCCAGCAGTTACGGGCCTGGGGCCAACGTCCTGACTTTC.

The chain couples TRBV25-1 to TRBJ1-2; no clear D gene. This CDR3 is 14 amino acids long. Trimming stripped 3 bases from V and 8 bases from J, with 16 bases between. The V gene's germline CDR1 is MGHDK and CDR2 SYGVNS. Written as DNA, the CDR3 is TGTGCCAGCAGTGACAACCTTTCTCCGGGAGGCTACACCTTC. This gives the protein CASSDNLSPGGYTF.

This clone was found once. The V call is TRBV30, the J call TRBJ1-2, with 10 bases that match TRBD1. Losses at the gene ends were 2 bases for V and 4 bases for J; bases not matched to a gene: 4. This CDR3 contains 14 residues. CDR1 and CDR2 from the germline V gene are GTSNPN and SVGIG (reference sequence). This CDR3 reads CAWSLTGGSYGYTF. The CDR3 coding sequence is TGTGCCTGGAGTCTGACAGGGGGCAGCTATGGCTACACCTTC.

The genes are TRBV7-9 and TRBJ2-7; possible D gene TRBD2, 5 bases. V was pared by 6 bases and J by 0 bases, with 9 bases between. Per germline, CDR1 SEHNR and CDR2 FQNEAQ (reference sequence). This CDR3 contains 13 residues. The CDR3 loop reads CASRPGSSYEQYF. The CDR3 DNA reads TGTGCCAGCAGGCCGGGGAGCTCCTACGAGCAGTACTTC.

V is TRBV3-1 (or the pseudogene TRBV3-2) and J is TRBJ1-4; D not certain. The V gene lost 5 bases and the J gene lost 1 base, with 23 bases spanning the gap. Germline lookup yields CDR1 LGHDT and CDR2 YNNKEL (reference sequence). The CDR3 is 19 amino acids. The CDR3 sequence: CASSSYRPPGARTNEKLFF. The CDR3 nucleotides read TGTGCCAGCAGCTCGTACCGACCCCCTGGAGCCCGAACTAATGAAAAACTGTTTTTT.

V and J are TRBV5-1 and TRBJ2-5, with 8 nucleotides matching TRBD2. Trimming cost V 0 bases and J 7 bases; bases outside gene matches: 8. Germline CDR1 reads SGHRS; CDR2 reads YFSETQ. CDR3 length equals 15 residues. The CDR3 sequence: CASSLDPGTSVTQYF. CDR3 nucleotides: TGCGCCAGCAGCTTGGATCCCGGGACTAGTGTGACCCAGTACTTC. Full variable domain (remainder filled in from reference TRBV5-1 and TRBJ2-5): KAGVTQTPRYLIKTRGQQVTLSCSPISGHRSVSWYQQTPGQGLQFLFEYFSETQRNKGNFPGRFSGRQFSNSRSEMNVSTLELGDSALYLCASSLDPGTSVTQYFGPGTRLLVL.

This chain connects TRBV9 to TRBJ2-3; possible D gene TRBD1, 6 bases. Trimming took off 5 bases at V and 0 bases at J, with 13 bases between the two ends. Germline V CDR1 and CDR2: SGDLS, YYNGEE. This CDR3 contains 15 residues. In DNA, the CDR3 is TGTGCCAGCAGAGAGGGGGACCGAAGCACAGATACGCAGTATTTT. Translating it yields CASREGDRSTDTQYF.

Only one count was recorded for this clone. This chain uses TRBV7-2 with TRBJ1-2; maybe TRBD1 (6 bases). Looked up from germline, CDR1 is SGHTA and CDR2 is FQGNSA. The ends were cut back, 5 bases at V and 3 bases at J, with 10 bases in the middle. The CDR3 contains 13 residues. The CDR3 is CASSTRQDYGYTF. The CDR3 bases are TGTGCCAGCAGCACCCGACAGGACTATGGCTACACCTTC.

The chain recombines TRBV6-5 with TRBJ1-2, with 8 bases identical to TRBD1. Trimming removed 6 bases from V and 0 bases from J; junction bases left unmatched: 3. The CDR3 has 14 amino acids. In germline, CDR1 is MNHEY, CDR2 SVGAGI. The CDR3 coding sequence is TGTGCCAGCAGGACAGGGGTAGCTAACTATGGCTACACCTTC. This codes for CASRTGVANYGYTF.

The J gene is TRBJ2-7, the V gene TRBV5-1; 12 bases are a match to TRBD2. Germline V lookup: CDR1 SGHRS, CDR2 YFSETQ. V trimming: 3 bases; J trimming: 1 base; junction bases outside the gene matches: 2. This CDR3 has 15 residues. The chain's CDR3 is CASSSLAGGSYEQYF. CDR3 DNA sequence: TGCGCCAGCAGCTCCCTAGCGGGAGGGTCCTACGAGCAGTACTTC.

A single count supports this clone. The chain is built from TRBV9 and TRBJ2-1, with TRBD1 matching 7 bases. CDR1 and CDR2 (germline): SGDLS, YYNGEE. The CDR3 has 16 residues. The V segment lost 3 bases and the J segment 1 base; nucleotides outside the gene matches: 7. Written as DNA, the CDR3 is TGTGCCAGCAGCGGAGGTGACAGGGTGTCCTACAATGAGCAGTTCTTC. Protein product: CASSGGDRVSYNEQFF.